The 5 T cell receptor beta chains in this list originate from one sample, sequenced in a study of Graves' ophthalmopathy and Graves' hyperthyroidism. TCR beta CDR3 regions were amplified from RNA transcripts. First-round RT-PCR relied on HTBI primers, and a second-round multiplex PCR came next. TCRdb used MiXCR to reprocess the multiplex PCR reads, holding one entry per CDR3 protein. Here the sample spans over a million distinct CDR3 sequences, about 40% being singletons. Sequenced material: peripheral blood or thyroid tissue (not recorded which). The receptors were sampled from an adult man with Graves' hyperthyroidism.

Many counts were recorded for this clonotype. CDR3 amino acids: CASSLSLDTEQYF. The CDR3 DNA sequence: TGTGCCAGCAGCTTGAGTTTGGACACCGAGCAGTACTTC. This chain joins TRBV5-8 and TRBJ2-7, with a weak D call TRBD1 (5 bases). The V end was cut by 1 base, the J end by 6 bases, with 11 bases between. The CDR3 is made up of 13 amino acids. In germline, CDR1 is SGHTS, CDR2 YDEGEE.

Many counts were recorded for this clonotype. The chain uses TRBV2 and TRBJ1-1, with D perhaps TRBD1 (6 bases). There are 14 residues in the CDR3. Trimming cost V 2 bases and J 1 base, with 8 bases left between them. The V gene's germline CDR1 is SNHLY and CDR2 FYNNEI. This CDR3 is CASSEWTENTEAFF. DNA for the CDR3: TGTGCCAGCAGTGAATGGACAGAGAACACTGAAGCTTTCTTT. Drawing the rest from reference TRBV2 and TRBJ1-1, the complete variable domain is EPEVTQTPSHQVTQMGQEVILRCVPISNHLYFYWYRQILGQKVEFLVSFYNNEISEKSEIFDDQFSVERPDGSNFTLKIRSTKLEDSAMYFCASSEWTENTEAFFGQGTRLTVV.

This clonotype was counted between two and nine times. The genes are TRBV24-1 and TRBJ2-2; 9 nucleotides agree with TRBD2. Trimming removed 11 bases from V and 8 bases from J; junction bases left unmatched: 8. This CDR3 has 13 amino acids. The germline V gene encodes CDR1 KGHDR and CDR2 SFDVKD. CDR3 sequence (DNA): TGTGCCAGCAGACCGGGACTAGCAGGGGAGCTGTTTTTT. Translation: CASRPGLAGELFF.

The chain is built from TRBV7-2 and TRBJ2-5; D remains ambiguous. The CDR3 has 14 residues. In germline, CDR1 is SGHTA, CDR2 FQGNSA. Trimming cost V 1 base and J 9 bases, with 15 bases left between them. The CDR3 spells CASSLDGDLRAQYF. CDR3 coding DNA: TGTGCCAGCAGCTTAGATGGCGACCTTAGGGCCCAGTACTTC.

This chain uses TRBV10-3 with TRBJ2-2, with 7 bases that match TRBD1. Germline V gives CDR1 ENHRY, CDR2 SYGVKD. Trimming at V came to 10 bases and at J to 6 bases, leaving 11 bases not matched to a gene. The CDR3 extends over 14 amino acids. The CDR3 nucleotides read TGTGCCACCGGTATTGGCACAGGGGCCGGGGAGCTGTTTTTT. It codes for CATGIGTGAGELFF.